The 17 T cell receptor beta chains reported below all come from one sample, sequenced in a study of shared clonotypes between healthy human individuals. The naive CD8 population came from CD45RO-negative cells selected for CCR7, without terminally differentiated effector memory CD45RA+ cells. The method was immunoSEQ multiplex PCR; TCRdb's version includes in-frame clones alone and lacks a portion of them. This repertoire shows 2 million to 2.5 million clones, around 96% found once; its top ten account for more than 0.95%. Sequences were obtained from naive CD8+ T cells sorted from blood. All receptors derive from a man aged 18 to 29 in good health.

This chain links TRBV7-9 with TRBJ2-7; possibly TRBD1 for D (5 bases). CDR3 size: 12 residues. The V and J ends lost 6 bases and 6 bases respectively, with 12 bases between them. Per the germline V gene, CDR1 is SEHNR and CDR2 is FQNEAQ (reference sequence). CDR3 residues: CASSQGQVEQYF. CDR3 in DNA: TGTGCCAGCAGTCAAGGACAAGTCGAGCAGTACTTC.

The chain employs TRBV11-2 and TRBJ1-2; weak D call: TRBD1 (5 bases). Per the germline V gene, CDR1 is SGHAT and CDR2 is FQNNGV. V was shortened by 2 bases and J by 3 bases, with 13 bases between the two germline ends. This CDR3 spans 15 amino acids. In DNA, the CDR3 is TGTGCCAGCAGCTTACAAAGGGGAGGCCACTATGGCTACACCTTC. It yields the protein CASSLQRGGHYGYTF.

This clone was observed a few times. Here the CDR3 DNA reads TGTGCCTGGAGTGTAGATTGGTCCAGCGGAAACACCATATATTTT. Protein: CAWSVDWSSGNTIYF. The chain combines TRBV30 with TRBJ1-3; D is undetermined. Germline CDR1 GTSNPN, CDR2 SVGIG (reference sequence). V shed 0 bases and J shed 4 bases, with 13 bases lying between them. CDR3 length: 15 residues.

The chain combines TRBV4-1 with TRBJ2-2, with D perhaps matching TRBD1 (6 bases). V lost 8 bases, J lost 3 bases, and 10 bases lay in between. This CDR3 is 13 amino acids long. CDR1 and CDR2 (germline): MGHRA, YSYEKL. This chain's CDR3 is CASYRVDTGELFF. CDR3 DNA: TGCGCCAGCTACAGGGTGGACACCGGGGAGCTGTTTTTT.

In the case of this clone: The sample carries other DNA sequences with the same CDR3. This CDR3 is CASSDLGTNEKLFF. CDR3 bases: TGTGCCAGCAGTGATTTGGGGACTAATGAAAAACTGTTTTTT. The chain has TRBV2 and TRBJ1-4, with D unclear. The CDR3 sequence is 14 residues long. Germline values: CDR1 SNHLY, CDR2 FYNNEI. V gave up 3 bases and J gave up 2 bases, with 7 bases separating them.

This rearrangement joins TRBV9 to TRBJ2-5; D remains ambiguous. The CDR3 length is 14 residues. Germline V gene data show CDR1 as SGDLS and CDR2 as YYNGEE. V was shortened by 0 bases and J by 4 bases, with 10 bases between the two germline ends. The CDR3 DNA reads TGTGCCAGCAGCGTAGGATATTACGGAGAGACCCAGTACTTC. Its translation: CASSVGYYGETQYF.

The genes are TRBV7-9 and TRBJ2-1; D could derive from TRBD1 or TRBD2 (5 bases each). There are 13 residues in the CDR3. The germline gives CDR1 SEHNR, CDR2 FQNEAQ (reference sequence). V was clipped by 1 base and J by 8 bases, with 9 bases between them. CDR3 nucleotides: TGTGCCAGCAGCTTAGACGGGGCAGATGAGCAGTTCTTC. Translating it yields CASSLDGADEQFF.

CDR3 nucleotide sequence: TGTGCCAGCACCGTTGAGCCCCCTCTCGCTTTCTTT. Its protein product is CASTVEPPLAFF. This chain joins TRBV6-1 and TRBJ1-1; unclear D gene. V was clipped by 7 bases and J by 11 bases, with 17 bases between them. The CDR3 extends over 12 amino acids. Germline CDR1 and CDR2: MNHNS and SASEGT.

The gene calls are TRBV5-6 and TRBJ1-1, with TRBD1 matching over 7 bases. Germline V CDR1 and CDR2: SGHDT, YYEEEE. The CDR3 has 14 residues. The junction had 7 bases not matched to a gene; V was cut back by 7 bases and J by 1 base. The CDR3 DNA reads TGTGCCAGCGTATTACAGGGGTCGAACACTGAAGCTTTCTTT. Residues: CASVLQGSNTEAFF.

The V gene is TRBV29-1, the J gene TRBJ2-1, with 9 bases matching TRBD1. V gave up 7 bases and J gave up 8 bases; unmatched junction bases: 3. This CDR3 comprises 11 residues. Germline CDR1 and CDR2: SQVTM and ANQGSEA. This CDR3 reads CSAGQGYEQFF. The CDR3 nucleotides read TGCAGCGCGGGACAGGGCTATGAGCAGTTCTTC.

The gene calls are TRBV6-5 and TRBJ2-5; TRBD2 agrees at 12 bases. V shed 6 bases, J shed 6 bases, and the junction held 8 bases outside the gene matches. The CDR3 sequence is 15 residues long. Looked up from germline, CDR1 is MNHEY and CDR2 is SVGAGI. CDR3: CASSHPLAGGKTQYF. The CDR3 DNA follows: TGTGCCAGCAGCCACCCCCTAGCGGGAGGGAAGACCCAGTACTTC.

This clone appeared once. This sequence joins TRBV4-3 and TRBJ2-1; D is ambiguous. CDR1 is LGHNA, CDR2 YSLEER, per germline. This CDR3 is 15 amino acids long. V lost 0 bases and J lost 0, with 6 bases in between. Here the CDR3 reads CASSQESSSYNEQFF. The CDR3, as DNA: TGCGCCAGCAGCCAAGAGAGCAGCTCCTACAATGAGCAGTTCTTC.

V is TRBV2 and J is TRBJ2-1; D ambiguous. The germline gives CDR1 SNHLY, CDR2 FYNNEI. This CDR3 contains 13 residues. V was shortened by 7 bases and J by 4 bases, with 11 bases between the two germline ends. This chain's CDR3 is CASTTASYNEQFF. The DNA for the CDR3 is TGTGCCAGCACAACAGCTAGTTACAATGAGCAGTTCTTC.

This chain connects TRBV5-3 to TRBJ2-1; no firm D call. TRBV5-3 is designated an ORF whose function remains uncertain. The CDR3 consists of 14 residues. Trimming took off 4 bases at V and 7 bases at J, with 15 bases between the two ends. The CDR3 sequence is CARSPAQIRNEQFF. As DNA, the CDR3 is TGTGCCAGAAGCCCCGCCCAAATACGTAATGAGCAGTTCTTC.

The chain links TRBV7-2 to TRBJ1-2; D is perhaps TRBD1 (6 bases). This CDR3 is 18 amino acids long. Trimming removed 3 bases from V and 6 bases from J, with 26 bases in between. Germline values: CDR1 SGHTA, CDR2 FQGNSA. The CDR3 protein is CASSFRGGQLRIRDGYTF. In nucleotides, the CDR3 is TGTGCCAGCAGCTTCCGAGGGGGGCAGCTTCGCATAAGGGATGGCTACACCTTC.

The chain employs TRBV9 and TRBJ2-7; TRBD2 matches 9 bases. After removal of 0 bases from V and 0 bases from J, the junction contained 4 bases not matched to a gene. Germline CDR1 SGDLS, CDR2 YYNGEE. This CDR3 contains 16 residues. In nucleotides, the CDR3 is TGTGCCAGCAGCGTAGGTGGTAGCGGGGGCTCCTACGAGCAGTACTTC. Translation: CASSVGGSGGSYEQYF. Using reference TRBV9 and TRBJ2-7 for the parts outside the CDR3, the full variable domain is DSGVTQTPKHLITATGQRVTLRCSPRSGDLSVYWYQQSLDQGLQFLIQYYNGEERAKGNILERFSAQQFPDLHSELNLSSLELGDSALYFCASSVGGSGGSYEQYFGPGTRLTVT.

In DNA form, the CDR3 reads TGTGCCAGCAGCTTCTCTGGCATTAATGGATATGGCTACACCTTC. Translation: CASSFSGINGYGYTF. V gene TRBV7-9 combines with J gene TRBJ1-2, with D uncertain. Deletions cut 3 bases from V and 5 bases from J, with 16 bases between. CDR1 SEHNR and CDR2 FQNEAQ come from the germline V gene (reference sequence). The CDR3 has 15 amino acids.